These 29 T cell receptor beta chains came from one sample sequenced in a study of blood T cell repertoires in COVID-19. Method: immunoSEQ multiplex PCR; TCRdb's copy keeps in-frame clones and lacks some. The data show about 75,000 clones, 90% seen once. Sequencing was carried out using peripheral blood. The receptors derive from a human donor in a cohort sampled during active COVID-19.

The genes are TRBV18 and TRBJ1-5; D might be TRBD1 (5 bases). Germline V CDR1 and CDR2: KGHSH, LQKENI. V lost 4 bases, J lost 0 bases, and 7 bases lay in between. The CDR3 extends over 14 amino acids. The CDR3 here is CASSQQASNQPQHF. CDR3 DNA: TGTGCCAGCTCACAACAGGCTAGCAATCAGCCCCAGCATTTT.

The rearrangement uses TRBV7-9 and TRBJ2-7; D is uncertain. The CDR3 has 13 residues. With 4 bases removed from V and 1 base from J, the gap between germline ends came to 8 bases. Germline values: CDR1 SEHNR, CDR2 FQNEAQ (reference sequence). This CDR3 is CASSSQISYEQYF. The CDR3 nucleotides are TGTGCCAGCAGCTCCCAGATATCCTACGAGCAGTACTTC.

The chain has TRBV19 and TRBJ2-3, with 11 bases matching TRBD2. V lost 3 bases to trimming and J lost 6 bases; unmatched junction nucleotides: 5. The CDR3 contains 15 residues. Germline CDR1 reads LNHDA; CDR2 reads SQIVND (reference sequence). The DNA of the CDR3 is TGTGCCAGTAGTATTTCGGCTAGCGGGGGGGATACGCAGTATTTT. It codes for CASSISASGGDTQYF. The full variable domain, with the rest looked up from reference TRBV19 and TRBJ2-3, is DGGITQSPKYLFRKEGQNVTLSCEQNLNHDAMYWYRQDPGQGLRLIYYSQIVNDFQKGDIAEGYSVSREKKESFPLTVTSAQKNPTAFYLCASSISASGGDTQYFGPGTRLTVL.

This clone was seen a single time. V usage is TRBV4-2 and J usage is TRBJ1-4, with D unresolved. The CDR3 length is 14 residues. CDR1 is LGHNA and CDR2 is YNFKEQ in the germline V gene. V lost 2 bases and J 7 bases, leaving 11 bases between the germline ends. CDR3 in amino acids: CASSQIGFGEKLFF. CDR3 bases: TGTGCCAGCAGCCAAATCGGGTTCGGTGAAAAACTGTTTTTT.

The chain employs TRBV6-5 and TRBJ1-2, with 11 bases matching TRBD1. The CDR3 covers 14 residues. After removal of 6 bases from V and 7 bases from J, the junction contained 7 bases not matched to a gene. Germline CDR1 reads MNHEY; CDR2 reads SVGAGI. CDR3 in amino acids: CASRGGQGAAGYTF. Written as DNA, the CDR3 is TGTGCCAGCAGGGGAGGACAGGGGGCCGCTGGCTACACCTTC.

The chain joins TRBV10-1 to TRBJ2-7, with TRBD2 identical over 7 bases. Germline V gene lookup returns CDR1 WNHNN and CDR2 SYGVQD (reference sequence). The CDR3 has 14 amino acids. The ends lost 10 bases at V and 3 bases at J; junction bases unmatched: 12. DNA of the CDR3: TGCGCCACCATCCTCCGGACTAGTTACTACGAGCAGTACTTC. It translates to CATILRTSYYEQYF.

V is TRBV19 and J is TRBJ2-7, with 10 bases matching TRBD2. The CDR3 totals 14 residues. Germline V gives CDR1 LNHDA, CDR2 SQIVND (reference sequence). V gave up 4 bases and J gave up 3 bases; unmatched junction bases: 3. The CDR3 here is CASSNLAGDYEQYF. DNA of the CDR3: TGTGCCAGTAGTAATCTAGCGGGGGACTACGAGCAGTACTTC.

This clone was seen only a few times. The chain recombines TRBV28 with TRBJ2-1; D may be TRBD2 (6 bases). This CDR3 is 18 amino acids long. Trimming removed 2 bases from V and 5 bases from J, with 22 bases in between. Per germline, CDR1 MDHEN and CDR2 SYDVKM. CDR3: CASSLATFEVAVNNEQFF. Written as DNA, the CDR3 is TGTGCCAGCAGTTTAGCTACGTTTGAGGTAGCGGTAAACAATGAGCAGTTCTTC.

The J gene is TRBJ1-1, the V gene TRBV4-1; 7 nucleotides agree with TRBD1. CDR3 length: 16 residues. Germline V CDR1 and CDR2: MGHRA, YSYEKL. The junction had 11 bases not matched to a gene; V was cut back by 1 base and J by 6 bases. This chain's CDR3 is CASSQGQGQGEAEAFF. The CDR3 DNA reads TGCGCCAGCAGCCAAGGACAGGGCCAAGGAGAGGCTGAAGCTTTCTTT.

The rearrangement uses TRBV30 and TRBJ2-1; weak D call: TRBD2 (6 bases). Germline values: CDR1 GTSNPN, CDR2 SVGIG (reference sequence). CDR3 length equals 11 residues. V gave up 3 bases and J gave up 12 bases, with 12 bases separating them. The CDR3 nucleotides are TGTGCCTGGAGGCTGGGGGGAGGGCAGTTCTTC. Encoded protein: CAWRLGGGQFF.

This sequence joins TRBV7-2 and TRBJ1-2; 7 nucleotides agree with TRBD1. The CDR3 totals 16 residues. Germline values: CDR1 SGHTA, CDR2 FQGNSA. The V segment lost 5 bases and the J segment 1 base; nucleotides outside the gene matches: 10. CDR3 sequence reads: CASSPRGQFSNYGYTF. The CDR3 nucleotides are TGTGCCAGCAGCCCTAGGGGACAGTTCAGTAACTATGGCTACACCTTC.

The gene calls are TRBV28 and TRBJ2-4; TRBD1 might be the D (5 bases). CDR1 is MDHEN and CDR2 is SYDVKM in the germline V gene. CDR3 length: 15 residues. Trimming pared 3 bases from V and 0 bases from J, leaving 9 bases between. CDR3 DNA: TGTGCCAGCAGTTTGGGGCAGGTAGCCAAAAACATTCAGTACTTC. It encodes CASSLGQVAKNIQYF.

J is TRBJ1-1 and V is TRBV6-6; D unclear. Trimming pared 0 bases from V and 2 bases from J, leaving 7 bases between. The CDR3 length is 14 residues. Germline assignment: CDR1 MNHNY and CDR2 SVGAGI (reference sequence). CDR3 residues: CASSYSKHNTEAFF. The CDR3 region has the DNA TGTGCCAGCAGTTACTCGAAACATAACACTGAAGCTTTCTTT.

The rearrangement links TRBV5-8 to TRBJ2-3; TRBD1 agrees at 10 bases. V was pared by 4 bases and J by 4 bases, with 6 bases of the junction left unmatched. The CDR3 extends over 15 amino acids. Germline values: CDR1 SGHTS, CDR2 YDEGEE. CDR3 DNA sequence: TGTGCCAGCAGCGAAAGACAGGGGGCGGCAGATACGCAGTATTTT. Translation gives CASSERQGAADTQYF.

V is TRBV9 and J is TRBJ1-5; D unresolved. Trimming took off 3 bases at V and 0 bases at J, with 10 bases between the two ends. The CDR3 is 15 residues long. Germline values: CDR1 SGDLS, CDR2 YYNGEE. CDR3 loop: CASSATVHSNQPQHF. CDR3 nucleotides: TGTGCCAGCAGCGCAACAGTGCATAGCAATCAGCCCCAGCATTTT.

This chain links TRBV6-1 with TRBJ2-5; possible D gene TRBD1, 6 bases. Germline lookup yields CDR1 MNHNS and CDR2 SASEGT. Trimming shortened V by 3 bases and J by 5 bases, and 7 bases separated the two germline ends. This CDR3 has 12 amino acids. This chain's CDR3 is CASSEQGETQYF. The CDR3 DNA follows: TGTGCCAGCAGTGAGCAGGGGGAGACCCAGTACTTC.

A single count supports this clone. The chain employs TRBV2 and TRBJ2-2; D unclear. The CDR3 has 14 amino acids. Looked up from germline, CDR1 is SNHLY and CDR2 is FYNNEI. V lost 6 bases, J lost 1 base, and 9 bases lay in between. As DNA, the CDR3 is TGTGCCAGCAGATTGGAGCGGAACACCGGGGAGCTGTTTTTT. Protein product: CASRLERNTGELFF.

The CDR3 sequence is CASSQEGWGGKTEAFF. In nucleotides, the CDR3 is TGCGCCAGCAGCCAAGAGGGTTGGGGGGGTAAGACTGAAGCTTTCTTT. The rearrangement joins TRBV4-1 to TRBJ1-1; a possible D gene is TRBD1 (5 bases). Per the germline V gene, CDR1 is MGHRA and CDR2 is YSYEKL. The length of the CDR3 is 16 residues. Trimming left V 0 bases short and J 5 bases short, with 16 bases between.

The V gene is TRBV4-3, the J gene TRBJ1-2; 7 nucleotides agree with TRBD1. The length of the CDR3 is 16 residues. Germline V CDR1 and CDR2: LGHNA, YSLEER. J was trimmed by 6 bases and V by 4 bases; bases with no gene match: 14. This chain's CDR3 is CASSRPSAGGSDGYTF. CDR3 coding DNA: TGCGCCAGCAGCCGGCCCTCGGCAGGGGGAAGCGATGGCTACACCTTC.

This chain links TRBV14 with TRBJ2-7; 10 bases match TRBD1. The CDR3 totals 15 residues. V shed 3 bases and J 2 bases; nucleotides not matched to a gene: 4. The germline gives CDR1 SGHDN, CDR2 FVKESK. CDR3 sequence: CASSHIGTGAYEQYF. In nucleotides, the CDR3 is TGTGCCAGCAGCCATATCGGGACAGGGGCCTACGAGCAGTACTTC.

The table lists this clone with a few counts. The chain is built from TRBV6-5 and TRBJ1-4, with a possible D match to TRBD1 (5 bases). The V and J ends lost 8 bases and 0 bases respectively, with 10 bases between them. CDR1 is MNHEY, CDR2 SVGAGI, per germline. This CDR3 is built from 14 residues. The CDR3 loop is CASGRQTTNEKLFF. CDR3 DNA: TGTGCCAGCGGCAGACAGACAACTAATGAAAAACTGTTTTTT.

This sequence joins TRBV21-1 and TRBJ1-6. TRBV21-1 counts as a pseudogene. The length of the CDR3 is 15 residues. As DNA, the CDR3 is TGTGCCAGCAGCAAAGCCGCGCCCTATAATTCACCCCTCCACTTT. Translating it yields CASSKAAPYNSPLHF.

This chain uses TRBV6-6 with TRBJ1-6; 9 positions match TRBD1. Germline CDR1 MNHNY, CDR2 SVGAGI (reference sequence). V was clipped by 5 bases and J by 7 bases; unmatched bases: 9. This CDR3 is built from 16 residues. The CDR3: CASSHGTDRGNSPLHF. The CDR3 DNA follows: TGTGCCAGCAGTCACGGGACGGACAGGGGCAATTCACCCCTCCACTTT.

V is TRBV21-1 and J is TRBJ2-7; the table calls TRBD1, which could not be checked here. TRBV21-1 is tagged as a pseudogene. The CDR3 sequence is 15 residues long. CDR3 nucleotide sequence: TGTGCCAGCAGCAAAGACGACAGGGAGATCTACGAGCAGTACTTC. The encoded protein is CASSKDDREIYEQYF.

The chain combines TRBV5-8 with TRBJ1-2; 7 bases line up with TRBD1. The trim removed 3 bases at V and 7 bases at J, leaving 6 bases unmatched. In germline, CDR1 is SGHTS, CDR2 YDEGEE. This CDR3 has 13 residues. DNA for the CDR3: TGTGCCAGCAGCTCAGGACAGGTCCGTGGCTACACCTTC. Translation gives CASSSGQVRGYTF.

This clone showed up just once. The chain combines TRBV4-3 with TRBJ1-1; 8 positions agree with TRBD1. There are 15 residues in the CDR3. V trimming: 1 base; J trimming: 0 bases; junction bases outside the gene matches: 1. Germline CDR1 reads LGHNA; CDR2 reads YSLEER. The DNA for the CDR3 is TGCGCCAGCAGCCAAGCAGGGGGCATGAACACTGAAGCTTTCTTT. Protein: CASSQAGGMNTEAFF.

The DNA for the CDR3 is TGTGCCAGCATCGATCCTAGCGGGAGGGCCACCGGGGAGCTGTTTTTT. Residues: CASIDPSGRATGELFF. This chain uses TRBV7-9 with TRBJ2-2; 12 bases are shared with TRBD2. Germline V lookup: CDR1 SEHNR, CDR2 FQNEAQ (reference sequence). J was trimmed by 4 bases and V by 7 bases; bases with no gene match: 7. This CDR3 has 16 amino acids.

The J gene is TRBJ1-2, the V gene TRBV9; 8 bases match TRBD1. V dropped 5 bases and J dropped 6; count of bases not matched to a gene: 0. CDR3 length: 11 residues. CDR1 and CDR2 (germline): SGDLS, YYNGEE. This chain's CDR3 is CASRDRDGYTF. CDR3 nucleotides: TGTGCCAGCAGGGACAGGGATGGCTACACCTTC.

The rearrangement uses TRBV2 and TRBJ2-1; no definite D call. Germline CDR1 reads SNHLY; CDR2 reads FYNNEI. The CDR3 consists of 15 residues. V was clipped by 6 bases and J by 0 bases, with 12 bases between them. Here the CDR3 DNA reads TGTGCCAGCAGCTTGTTAGATAGCTCCTACAATGAGCAGTTCTTC. Its protein product is CASSLLDSSYNEQFF. The variable domain in full, with the rest retrieved from reference TRBV2 and TRBJ2-1, is EPEVTQTPSHQVTQMGQEVILRCVPISNHLYFYWYRQILGQKVEFLVSFYNNEISEKSEIFDDQFSVERPDGSNFTLKIRSTKLEDSAMYFCASSLLDSSYNEQFFGPGTRLTVL.